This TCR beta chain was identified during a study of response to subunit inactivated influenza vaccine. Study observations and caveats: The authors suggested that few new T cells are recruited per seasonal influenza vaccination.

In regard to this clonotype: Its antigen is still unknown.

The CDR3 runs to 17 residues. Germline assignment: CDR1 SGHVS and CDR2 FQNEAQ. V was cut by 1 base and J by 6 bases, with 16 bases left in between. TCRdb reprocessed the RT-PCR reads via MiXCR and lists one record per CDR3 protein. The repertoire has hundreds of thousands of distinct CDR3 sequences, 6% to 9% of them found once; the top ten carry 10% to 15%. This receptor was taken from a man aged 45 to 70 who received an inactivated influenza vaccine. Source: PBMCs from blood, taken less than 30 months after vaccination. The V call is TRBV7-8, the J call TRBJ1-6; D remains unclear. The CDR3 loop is CASSLEVHPLINSPLHF. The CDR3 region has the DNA TGTGCCAGCAGCTTAGAGGTCCACCCATTGATTAATTCACCCCTCCACTTT.